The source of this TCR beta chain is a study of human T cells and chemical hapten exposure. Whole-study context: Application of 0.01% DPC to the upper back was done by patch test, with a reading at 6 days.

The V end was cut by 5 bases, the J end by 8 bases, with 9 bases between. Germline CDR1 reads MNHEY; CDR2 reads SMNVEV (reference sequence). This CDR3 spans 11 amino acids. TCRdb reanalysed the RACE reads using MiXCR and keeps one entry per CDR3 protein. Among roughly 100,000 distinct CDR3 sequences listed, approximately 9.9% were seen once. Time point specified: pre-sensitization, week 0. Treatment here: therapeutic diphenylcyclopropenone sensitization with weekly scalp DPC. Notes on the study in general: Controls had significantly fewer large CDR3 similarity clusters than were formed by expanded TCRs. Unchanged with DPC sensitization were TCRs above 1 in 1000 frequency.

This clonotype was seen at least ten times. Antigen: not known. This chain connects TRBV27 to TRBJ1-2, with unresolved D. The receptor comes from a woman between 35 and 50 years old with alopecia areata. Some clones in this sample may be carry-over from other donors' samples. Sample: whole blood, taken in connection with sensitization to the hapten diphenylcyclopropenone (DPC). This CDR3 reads CASSPPVGYTF. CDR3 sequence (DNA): TGTGCCAGCAGTCCCCCAGTGGGCTACACCTTC.